The source of this T cell receptor (beta chain) is a study of CD8 T cells in Susac syndrome. The RNA, 0.5 to 1 ug, was put through reverse transcription using random hexamers. One entry per CDR3 protein results from TCRdb running MiXCR on the immunoSEQ multiplex PCR reads. The sample lists fewer than 150,000 distinct CDR3 sequences, over 85% seen once, with 0.27% in the top ten. V was shortened by 4 bases and J by 4 bases, with 13 bases between the two germline ends. Germline V gene lookup returns CDR1 GTSNPN and CDR2 SVGIG (reference sequence). This CDR3 region has 14 residues. The clonotype comes from a human donor in good health. The chain is built from TRBV30 and TRBJ2-2; unclear D gene. The sequencing input was CD8+ T cells from PBMCs. CDR3 in amino acids: CAWIRDLRTGELFF. The CDR3 nucleotides read TGTGCCTGGATTAGGGATTTACGCACCGGGGAGCTGTTTTTT.